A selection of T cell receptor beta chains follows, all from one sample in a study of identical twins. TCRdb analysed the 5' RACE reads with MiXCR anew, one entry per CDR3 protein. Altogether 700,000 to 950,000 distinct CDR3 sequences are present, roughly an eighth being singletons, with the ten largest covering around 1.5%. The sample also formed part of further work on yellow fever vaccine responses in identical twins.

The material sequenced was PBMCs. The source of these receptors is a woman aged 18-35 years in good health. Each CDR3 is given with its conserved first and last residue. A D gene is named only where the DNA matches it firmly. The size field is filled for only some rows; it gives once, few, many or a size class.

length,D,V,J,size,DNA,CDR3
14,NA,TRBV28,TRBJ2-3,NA,TGTGCCAGCAGAAACAGCTATTACACAGATACGCAGTATTTT,CASRNSYYTDTQYF
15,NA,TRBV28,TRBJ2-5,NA,TGTGCCAGCAGTTTCGGGGGAGTTGGCCAGGGGACCCAGTACTTC,CASSFGGVGQGTQYF
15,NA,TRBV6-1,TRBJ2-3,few,TGTGCCAGCAGGGTAGGACCCGGTAGCCCAGATACGCAGTATTTT,CASRVGPGSPDTQYF
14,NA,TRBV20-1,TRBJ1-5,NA,TGCAGTGCTAGCCCCCCCGGGGGCAGACAGCCCCAGCATTTT,CSASPPGGRQPQHF
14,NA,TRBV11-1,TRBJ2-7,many,TGTGCCAGCAGCTTAGGTGCGCTTACCTACGAGCAGTACTTC,CASSLGALTYEQYF
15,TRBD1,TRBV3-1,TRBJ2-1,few,TGTGCCAGCAGCTACCCCGGGACAGGGACCGATGAGCAGTTCTTC,CASSYPGTGTDEQFF
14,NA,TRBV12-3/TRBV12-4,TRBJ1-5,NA,TGTGCCAGCAGTTTAAACAGGCTCAATCAGCCCCAGCATTTT,CASSLNRLNQPQHF
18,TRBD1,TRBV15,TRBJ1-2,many,TGTGCCACCAGCAGAGGGGGGACAGGGGGATCCTTAGGCTATGGCTACACCTTC,CATSRGGTGGSLGYGYTF
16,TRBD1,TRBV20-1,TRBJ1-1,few,TGCAGTGCTAGAGATCCCCGGACAGGGCAGAACACTGAAGCTTTCTTT,CSARDPRTGQNTEAFF
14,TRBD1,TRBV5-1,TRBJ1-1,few,TGCGCCAGCGGGACAGGGGTTGTGAACACTGAAGCTTTCTTT,CASGTGVVNTEAFF
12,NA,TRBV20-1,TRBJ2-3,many,TGCAGTGCTGAACTACGCACAGATACGCAGTATTTT,CSAELRTDTQYF
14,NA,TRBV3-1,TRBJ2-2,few,TGTGCCAGCAGCCTCCCGGGGGCGGTCGGGGAGCTGTTTTTT,CASSLPGAVGELFF
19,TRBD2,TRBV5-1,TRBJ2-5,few,TGCGCCAGCAGCGCCGGCGGGCGACTAGCGGGACTTGGTTTAGAGACCCAGTACTTC,CASSAGGRLAGLGLETQYF
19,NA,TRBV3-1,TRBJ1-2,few,TGTGCCAGCAGCCAAGAATCGGGTCCCCCAACGGCGGATATCTATGGCTACACCTTC,CASSQESGPPTADIYGYTF
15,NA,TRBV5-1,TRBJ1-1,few,TGCGCCAGCAGCTTTGGGGACTCTTCGAACACTGAAGCTTTCTTT,CASSFGDSSNTEAFF
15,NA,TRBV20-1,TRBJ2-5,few,TGCAGTGCTAGAGCCGACCTGGAGGGCCGACAGACCCAGTACTTC,CSARADLEGRQTQYF
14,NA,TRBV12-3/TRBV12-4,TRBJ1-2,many,TGTGCCAGCAGTTCGGGGGGGCTGAACTATGGCTACACCTTC,CASSSGGLNYGYTF
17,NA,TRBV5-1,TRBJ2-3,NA,TGCGCCAGCAGCTTGGGAGGACAGATACGAACCGAAGATACGCAGTATTTT,CASSLGGQIRTEDTQYF
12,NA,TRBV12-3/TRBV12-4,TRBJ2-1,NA,TGTGCCAGCAGTTTAGATAGGCGAACACAGTTCTTC,CASSLDRRTQFF
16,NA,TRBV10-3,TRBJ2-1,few,TGTGCCATCAGTGAGTCGAGCGGGACAGGTTACAATGAGCAGTTCTTC,CAISESSGTGYNEQFF
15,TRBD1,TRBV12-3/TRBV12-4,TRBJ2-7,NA,TGTGCCAGCAATCTCGCAACCGGGACAGGATACGAGCAGTACTTC,CASNLATGTGYEQYF
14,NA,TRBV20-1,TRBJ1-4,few,TGCAGTGCTAGAGTCGGGGCAACTAATGAAAAACTGTTTTTT,CSARVGATNEKLFF
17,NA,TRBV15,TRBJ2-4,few,TGTGCCACCAGCCCTGGCCTACAGGAACTAGCCAAAAACATTCAGTACTTC,CATSPGLQELAKNIQYF
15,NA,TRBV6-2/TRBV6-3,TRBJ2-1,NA,TGTGCCAGCAGCCTGATCGTACCGGCCGGCGATGAGCAGTTCTTC,CASSLIVPAGDEQFF
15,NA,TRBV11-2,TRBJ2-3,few,TGTGCCAGCAGCTTATTTCGTGCCACCACAGATACGCAGTATTTT,CASSLFRATTDTQYF
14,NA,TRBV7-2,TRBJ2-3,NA,TGTGCCAGCAGCTTAGGCGCTTGGGCAGATACGCAGTATTTT,CASSLGAWADTQYF
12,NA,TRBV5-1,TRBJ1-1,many,TGCGCCAGCGGATCCGGGGGGGCTGAAGCTTTCTTT,CASGSGGAEAFF
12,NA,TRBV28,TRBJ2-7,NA,TGTGCCAGCAGCCTACAGGGACCCGAGCAGTACTTC,CASSLQGPEQYF
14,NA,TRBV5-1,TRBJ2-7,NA,TGCGCCAGCAGCCTAACCGGACAGACCTACGAGCAGTACTTC,CASSLTGQTYEQYF
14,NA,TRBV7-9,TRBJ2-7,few,TGTGCCAGCAGCTTCTCCGGACGTAATTACGAGCAGTACTTC,CASSFSGRNYEQYF
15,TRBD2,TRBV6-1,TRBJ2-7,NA,TGTGCCAGCAGTGAAGCGCAAGGCGGGAGGGCCGAGCAGTACTTC,CASSEAQGGRAEQYF
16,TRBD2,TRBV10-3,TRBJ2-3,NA,TGTGCCATCAGTGAGTCCGCTAGCGGGAGCACAGATACGCAGTATTTT,CAISESASGSTDTQYF
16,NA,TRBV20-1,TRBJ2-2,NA,TGCAGTGCTAAGAAGGGGGGGGCGACGTCGGCCGGGGAGCTGTTTTTT,CSAKKGGATSAGELFF
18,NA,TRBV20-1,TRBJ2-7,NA,TGCAGTGCTAGAGCCGGGGGGCGGTATGAGTTCGATCCCTACGAGCAGTACTTC,CSARAGGRYEFDPYEQYF
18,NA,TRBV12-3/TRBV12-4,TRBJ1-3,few,TGTGCCAGCAGTCCCCAAGGGGGTCGGGCCTCCTCTGGAAACACCATATATTTT,CASSPQGGRASSGNTIYF
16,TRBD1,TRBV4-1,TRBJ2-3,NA,TGCGCCAGCAGCCAAGTTCTGGGACAGGGCCCAGATACGCAGTATTTT,CASSQVLGQGPDTQYF
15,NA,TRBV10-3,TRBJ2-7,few,TGTGCCATCAGTGAATCCCCCTCTCCATCTGGGGAGCAGTACTTC,CAISESPSPSGEQYF
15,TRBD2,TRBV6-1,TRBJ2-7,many,TGTGCCAGCAGGTCCTCCGGGACTAGCGGGAGCGAGCAGTACTTC,CASRSSGTSGSEQYF
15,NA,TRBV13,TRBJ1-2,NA,TGTGCCAGCAGCTTAGGCACCGGGGTTCCCTATGGCTACACCTTC,CASSLGTGVPYGYTF
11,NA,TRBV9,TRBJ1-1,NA,TGTGCCAGCAGTCCGGCCACTGAAGCTTTCTTT,CASSPATEAFF
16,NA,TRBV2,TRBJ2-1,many,TGTGCCAGCAGTGACTATCCGATGAGCTCCTACAATGAGCAGTTCTTC,CASSDYPMSSYNEQFF
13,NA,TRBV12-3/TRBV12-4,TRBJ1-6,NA,TGTGCCAGCAGGCAGGGGTCGGGTTCACCCCTCCACTTT,CASRQGSGSPLHF
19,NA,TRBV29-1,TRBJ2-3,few,TGCAGCGTTCCGAAAGGCGTTTTCAGGGCCCGGTCTAGCACAGATACGCAGTATTTT,CSVPKGVFRARSSTDTQYF
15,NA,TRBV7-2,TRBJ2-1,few,TGTGCCAGCAGCCGTACGAGCGGATTCTACAATGAGCAGTTCTTC,CASSRTSGFYNEQFF
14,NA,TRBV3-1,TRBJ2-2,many,TGTGCCAGCAGCCAGGGGGTGAACACCGGGGAGCTGTTTTTT,CASSQGVNTGELFF
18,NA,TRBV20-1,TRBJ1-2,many,TGCAGTGCTAGGAAGGCGACCGTAGAGTTTACAGCTAACTATGGCTACACCTTC,CSARKATVEFTANYGYTF
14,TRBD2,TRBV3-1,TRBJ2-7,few,TGTGCCAGCGGGGGGTCTAGCGGGACCTACGAGCAGTACTTC,CASGGSSGTYEQYF
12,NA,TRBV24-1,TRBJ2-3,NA,TGTGCCACCAGTGACCGCGAGGGGACGCAGTATTTT,CATSDREGTQYF
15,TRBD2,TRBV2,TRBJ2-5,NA,TGTGCCAGCAGTGACAGAGCGGGGTCCGGCGAGACCCAGTACTTC,CASSDRAGSGETQYF
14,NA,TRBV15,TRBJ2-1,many,TGTGCCACCAGCAGAGATCTAGGGGTAAATGAGCAGTTCTTC,CATSRDLGVNEQFF
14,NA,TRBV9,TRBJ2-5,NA,TGTGCCAGCAGCGTCGGCATGACACAAGAGACCCAGTACTTC,CASSVGMTQETQYF
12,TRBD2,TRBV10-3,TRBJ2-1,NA,TGTGCCACGGGACTAGCGCCCAATGAGCAGTTCTTC,CATGLAPNEQFF
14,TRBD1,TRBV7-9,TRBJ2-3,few,TGTGCCAGCAGCACAGGGGTTTCCACAGATACGCAGTATTTT,CASSTGVSTDTQYF